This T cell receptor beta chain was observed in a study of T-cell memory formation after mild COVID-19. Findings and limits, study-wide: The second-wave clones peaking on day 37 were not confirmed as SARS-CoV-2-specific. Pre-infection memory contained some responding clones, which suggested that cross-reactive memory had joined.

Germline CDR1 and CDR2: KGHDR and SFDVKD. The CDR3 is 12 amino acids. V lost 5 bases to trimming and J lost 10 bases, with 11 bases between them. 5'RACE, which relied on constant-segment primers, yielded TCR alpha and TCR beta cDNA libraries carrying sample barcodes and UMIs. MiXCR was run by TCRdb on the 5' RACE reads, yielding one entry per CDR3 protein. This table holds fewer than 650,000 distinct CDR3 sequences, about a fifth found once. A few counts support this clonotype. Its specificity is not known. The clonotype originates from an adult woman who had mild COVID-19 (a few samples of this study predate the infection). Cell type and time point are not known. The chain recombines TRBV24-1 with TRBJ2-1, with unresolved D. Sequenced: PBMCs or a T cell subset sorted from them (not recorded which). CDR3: CATSVGREEQFF. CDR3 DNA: TGTGCCACCAGTGTCGGGCGAGAAGAGCAGTTCTTC.